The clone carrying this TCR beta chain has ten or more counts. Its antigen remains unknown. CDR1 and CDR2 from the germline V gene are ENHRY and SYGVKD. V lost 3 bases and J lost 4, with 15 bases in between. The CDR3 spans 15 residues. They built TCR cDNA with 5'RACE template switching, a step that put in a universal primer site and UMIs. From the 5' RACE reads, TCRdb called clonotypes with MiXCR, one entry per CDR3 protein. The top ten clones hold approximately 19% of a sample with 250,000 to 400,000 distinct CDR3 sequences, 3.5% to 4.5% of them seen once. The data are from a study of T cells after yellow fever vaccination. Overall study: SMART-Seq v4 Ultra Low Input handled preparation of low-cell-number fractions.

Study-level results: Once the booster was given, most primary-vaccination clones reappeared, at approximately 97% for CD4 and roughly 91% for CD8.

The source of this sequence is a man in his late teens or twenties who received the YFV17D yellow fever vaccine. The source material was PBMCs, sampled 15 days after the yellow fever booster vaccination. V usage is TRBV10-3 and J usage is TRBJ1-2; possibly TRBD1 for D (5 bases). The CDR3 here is CAISDEGQGLYGYTF. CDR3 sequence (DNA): TGTGCCATCAGTGATGAGGGGCAGGGCCTCTATGGCTACACCTTC.